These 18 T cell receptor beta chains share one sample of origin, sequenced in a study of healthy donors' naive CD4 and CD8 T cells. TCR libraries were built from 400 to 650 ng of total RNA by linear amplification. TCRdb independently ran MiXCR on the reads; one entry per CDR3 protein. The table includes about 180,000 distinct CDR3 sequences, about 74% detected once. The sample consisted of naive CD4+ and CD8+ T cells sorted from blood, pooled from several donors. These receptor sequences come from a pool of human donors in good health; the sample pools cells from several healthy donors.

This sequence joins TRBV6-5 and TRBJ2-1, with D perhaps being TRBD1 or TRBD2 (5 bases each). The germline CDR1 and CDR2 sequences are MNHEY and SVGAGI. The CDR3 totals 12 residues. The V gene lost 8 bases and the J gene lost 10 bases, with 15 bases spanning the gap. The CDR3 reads CASRHPGAEQFF. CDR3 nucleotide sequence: TGTGCCAGCCGACACCCCGGGGCGGAGCAGTTCTTC.

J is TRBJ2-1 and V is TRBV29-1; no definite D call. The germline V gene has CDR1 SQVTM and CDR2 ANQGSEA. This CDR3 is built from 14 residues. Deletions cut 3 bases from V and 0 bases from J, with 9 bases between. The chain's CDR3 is CSVDAESSYNEQFF. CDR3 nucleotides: TGCAGCGTTGATGCGGAGAGCTCCTACAATGAGCAGTTCTTC.

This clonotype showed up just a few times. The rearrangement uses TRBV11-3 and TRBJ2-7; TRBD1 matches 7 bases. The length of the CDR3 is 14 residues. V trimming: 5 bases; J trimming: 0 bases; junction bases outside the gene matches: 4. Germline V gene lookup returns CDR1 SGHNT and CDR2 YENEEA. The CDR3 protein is CASSGRDSSYEQYF. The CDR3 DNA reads TGTGCCAGCAGCGGACGGGACAGCTCCTACGAGCAGTACTTC. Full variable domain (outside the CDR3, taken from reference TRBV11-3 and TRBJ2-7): EAGVVQSPRYKIIEKKQPVAFWCNPISGHNTLYWYLQNLGQGPELLIRYENEEAVDDSQLPKDRFSAERLKGVDSTLKIQPAELGDSAVYLCASSGRDSSYEQYFGPGTRLTVT.

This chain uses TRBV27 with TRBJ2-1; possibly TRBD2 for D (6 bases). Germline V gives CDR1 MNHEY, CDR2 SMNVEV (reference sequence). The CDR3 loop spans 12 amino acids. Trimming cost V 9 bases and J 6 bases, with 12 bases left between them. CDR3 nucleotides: TGTGCCAGTCAAGGCGGGACCAATGAGCAGTTCTTC. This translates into CASQGGTNEQFF.

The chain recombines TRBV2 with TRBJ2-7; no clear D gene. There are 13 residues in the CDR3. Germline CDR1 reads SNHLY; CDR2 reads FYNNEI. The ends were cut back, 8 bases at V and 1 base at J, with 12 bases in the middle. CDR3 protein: CASSAIRSYEQYF. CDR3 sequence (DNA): TGTGCCAGCTCAGCCATTAGATCCTACGAGCAGTACTTC.

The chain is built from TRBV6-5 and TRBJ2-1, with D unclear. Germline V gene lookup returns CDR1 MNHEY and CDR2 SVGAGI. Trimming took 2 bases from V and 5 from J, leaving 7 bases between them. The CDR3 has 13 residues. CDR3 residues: CASSYKINNEQFF. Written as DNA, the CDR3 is TGTGCCAGCAGTTACAAGATCAACAATGAGCAGTTCTTC.

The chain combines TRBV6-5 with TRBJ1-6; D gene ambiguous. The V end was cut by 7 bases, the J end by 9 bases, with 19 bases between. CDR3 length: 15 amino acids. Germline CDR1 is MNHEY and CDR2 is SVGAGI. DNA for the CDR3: TGTGCCAGCACCTACAGTCTTCCTGACGGTTCACCCCTCCACTTT. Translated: CASTYSLPDGSPLHF.

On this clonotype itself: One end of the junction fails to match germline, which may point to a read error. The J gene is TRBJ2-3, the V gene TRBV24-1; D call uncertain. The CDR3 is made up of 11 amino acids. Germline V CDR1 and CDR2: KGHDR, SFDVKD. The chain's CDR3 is CAASEFDTQYF. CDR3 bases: TGTGCCGCCAGTGAGTTCGATACGCAGTATTTT.

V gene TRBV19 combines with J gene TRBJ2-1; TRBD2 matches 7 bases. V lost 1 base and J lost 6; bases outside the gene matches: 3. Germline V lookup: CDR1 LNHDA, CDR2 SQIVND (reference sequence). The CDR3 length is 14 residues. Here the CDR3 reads CASSIGWEGNEQFF. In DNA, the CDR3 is TGTGCCAGTAGTATAGGCTGGGAGGGCAATGAGCAGTTCTTC. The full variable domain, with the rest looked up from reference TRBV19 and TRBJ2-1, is DGGITQSPKYLFRKEGQNVTLSCEQNLNHDAMYWYRQDPGQGLRLIYYSQIVNDFQKGDIAEGYSVSREKKESFPLTVTSAQKNPTAFYLCASSIGWEGNEQFFGPGTRLTVL.

As DNA, the CDR3 is TGTGCCAGCAGTGAAATTAGCGGGCCCATCAATGAGCAGTTCTTC. Translation: CASSEISGPINEQFF. The chain joins TRBV6-1 to TRBJ2-1; 7 positions match TRBD2. Germline CDR1 MNHNS, CDR2 SASEGT. The CDR3 contains 15 residues. Germline trimming cut 2 bases from V and 6 bases from J; bases unmatched to any gene: 7.

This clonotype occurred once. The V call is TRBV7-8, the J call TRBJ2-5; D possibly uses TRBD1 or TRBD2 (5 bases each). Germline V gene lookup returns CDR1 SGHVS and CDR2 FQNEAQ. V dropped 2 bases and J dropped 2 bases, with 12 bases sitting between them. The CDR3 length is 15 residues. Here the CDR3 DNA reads TGTGCCAGCAGCTTACGGGACCTTACTCAAGAGACCCAGTACTTC. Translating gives CASSLRDLTQETQYF.

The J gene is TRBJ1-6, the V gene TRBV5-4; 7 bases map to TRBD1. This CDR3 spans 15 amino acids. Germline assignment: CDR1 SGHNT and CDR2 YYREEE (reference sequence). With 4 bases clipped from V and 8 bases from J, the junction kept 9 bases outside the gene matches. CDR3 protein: CASSGPTGIDSPLHF. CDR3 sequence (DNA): TGTGCCAGCAGCGGGCCGACAGGGATTGATTCACCCCTCCACTTT.

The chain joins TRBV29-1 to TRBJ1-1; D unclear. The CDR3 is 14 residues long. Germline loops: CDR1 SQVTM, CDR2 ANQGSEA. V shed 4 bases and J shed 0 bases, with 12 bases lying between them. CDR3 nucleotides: TGCAGCGTTGGATTATTAGCTGTGAACACTGAAGCTTTCTTT. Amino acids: CSVGLLAVNTEAFF.

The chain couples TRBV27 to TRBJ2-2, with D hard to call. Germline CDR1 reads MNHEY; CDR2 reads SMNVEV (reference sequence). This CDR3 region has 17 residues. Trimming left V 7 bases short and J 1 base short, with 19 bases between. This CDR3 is CASTLRVVMGNTGELFF. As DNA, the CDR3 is TGTGCCAGCACCCTAAGGGTCGTGATGGGGAACACCGGGGAGCTGTTTTTT.

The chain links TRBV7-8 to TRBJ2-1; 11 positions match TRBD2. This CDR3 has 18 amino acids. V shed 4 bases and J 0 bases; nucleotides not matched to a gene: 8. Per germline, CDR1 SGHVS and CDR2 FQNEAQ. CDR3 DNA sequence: TGTGCCAGCAGCTCTGGACTAGCGGGCCTGAGCTCCTACAATGAGCAGTTCTTC. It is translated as CASSSGLAGLSSYNEQFF.

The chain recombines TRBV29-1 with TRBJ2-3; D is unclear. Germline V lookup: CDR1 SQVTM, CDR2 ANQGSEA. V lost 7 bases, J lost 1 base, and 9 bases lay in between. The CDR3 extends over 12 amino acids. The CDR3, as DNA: TGCAGCGGCTCTAGTGGCACAGATACGCAGTATTTT. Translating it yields CSGSSGTDTQYF.

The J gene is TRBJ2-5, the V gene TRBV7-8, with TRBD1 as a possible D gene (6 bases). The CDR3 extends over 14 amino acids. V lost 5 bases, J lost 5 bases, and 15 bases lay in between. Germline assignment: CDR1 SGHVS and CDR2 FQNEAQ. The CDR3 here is CASSPRRGTETQYF. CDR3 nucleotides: TGTGCCAGCAGCCCCCGCAGGGGTACGGAGACCCAGTACTTC.

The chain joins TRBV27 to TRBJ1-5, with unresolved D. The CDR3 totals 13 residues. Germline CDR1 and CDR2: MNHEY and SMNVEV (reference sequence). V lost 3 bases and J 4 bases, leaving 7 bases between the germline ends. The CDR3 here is CASSLRENQPQHF. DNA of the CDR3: TGTGCCAGCAGTTTGAGGGAGAATCAGCCCCAGCATTTT.